These 28 T cell receptor beta chains were sequenced from one sample in a study of OX40 agonist ivuxolimab in advanced cancers. The repertoire was sequenced with immunoSEQ multiplex PCR; TCRdb's copy has only in-frame clones and lacks some. The sample includes about 45,000 clones, approximately 91% of them seen just once. The sequences come from CD4+ or CD8+ T cells sorted from blood, collected in a trial of the OX40 agonist ivuxolimab. Receptors were obtained from an adult with an advanced solid tumor such as melanoma, head and neck, liver or kidney cancer.

CDR3 loop: CASRRTGRSGNTIYF. The DNA for the CDR3 is TGTGCCAGCAGACGGACAGGGCGCTCTGGAAACACCATATATTTT. The J gene is TRBJ1-3, the V gene TRBV27; TRBD1 matches at 8 bases. The CDR3 extends over 15 amino acids. J was trimmed by 0 bases and V by 6 bases; bases with no gene match: 4. CDR1 is MNHEY and CDR2 is SMNVEV in the germline V gene (reference sequence).

V usage is TRBV18 and J usage is TRBJ1-4, with D possibly matching TRBD1 (5 bases). V lost 0 bases and J lost 5, with 16 bases in between. This CDR3 is 17 amino acids long. Germline loops: CDR1 KGHSH, CDR2 LQKENI. The DNA of the CDR3 is TGTGCCAGCTCACCACCCGGGGGAGTACGGTTGAATGAAAAACTGTTTTTT. This encodes CASSPPGGVRLNEKLFF.

This sequence joins TRBV9 and TRBJ2-1; TRBD2 aligns across 15 bases. CDR1 and CDR2 from the germline V gene are SGDLS and YYNGEE. The CDR3 consists of 17 residues. Unmatched junction bases numbered 8, after V lost 0 bases and J lost 10 bases. The CDR3 is CASSVVGLAGGPEEQFF. As DNA, the CDR3 is TGTGCCAGCAGCGTAGTTGGACTAGCGGGAGGGCCTGAAGAGCAGTTCTTC.

The V and J genes are TRBV9 and TRBJ2-1, with 10 bases aligning to TRBD2. J gave up 7 bases and V 4 bases, and 5 bases lay outside the gene matches. This CDR3 spans 14 amino acids. CDR1 SGDLS and CDR2 YYNGEE come from the germline V gene. The CDR3 DNA sequence: TGTGCCAGCAGCCTAGCGGGAGCAGGGAATGAGCAGTTCTTC. Translated, it gives CASSLAGAGNEQFF.

This chain links TRBV28 with TRBJ1-2; 8 bases fit TRBD1. Trimming at V came to 6 bases and at J to 4 bases, leaving 10 bases not matched to a gene. CDR3 length: 15 residues. The germline CDR1 and CDR2 sequences are MDHEN and SYDVKM. The CDR3 spells CASRNDRGSGYGYTF. The CDR3, as DNA: TGTGCCAGCAGAAATGACAGGGGTTCGGGCTATGGCTACACCTTC.

V usage is TRBV10-2 and J usage is TRBJ1-4, with TRBD1 as a possible D gene (5 bases). CDR1 WSHSY and CDR2 SAAADI come from the germline V gene. The CDR3 runs to 13 residues. Trimming removed 3 bases at V and 11 bases at J, with 13 bases between. Written as DNA, the CDR3 is TGCGCCAGCAGTGAAAGGGGTGTTGAGAAACTGTTTTTT. Translation: CASSERGVEKLFF.

The chain links TRBV4-1 to TRBJ2-1, with D unclear. Trimming took 3 bases from V and 1 from J, leaving 13 bases between them. The CDR3 covers 16 residues. Germline CDR1 and CDR2: MGHRA and YSYEKL. DNA of the CDR3: TGCGCCAGCAGCCACATAGGACGGACGTCCTACAATGAGCAGTTCTTC. This encodes CASSHIGRTSYNEQFF.

The rearrangement joins TRBV9 to TRBJ1-5; tentative D call: TRBD1 (6 bases). Deletions cut 1 base from V and 9 bases from J, with 14 bases between. Germline-derived CDR1 and CDR2 are SGDLS and YYNGEE. The CDR3 has 14 amino acids. The CDR3 region is CASSVQGRGSPQHF. CDR3 nucleotide sequence: TGTGCCAGCAGCGTACAGGGCAGGGGCTCGCCCCAGCATTTT.

This chain joins TRBV6-5 and TRBJ2-2, with D uncertain. CDR1 and CDR2 from the germline V gene are MNHEY and SVGAGI. The V and J ends lost 6 bases and 5 bases respectively, with 13 bases between them. The CDR3 consists of 14 residues. The CDR3 loop reads CASRQPSATGELFF. Here the CDR3 DNA reads TGTGCCAGCAGGCAACCTAGTGCAACCGGGGAGCTGTTTTTT.

V gene TRBV4-2 combines with J gene TRBJ2-3; 11 nucleotides agree with TRBD2. Looked up from germline, CDR1 is LGHNA and CDR2 is YNFKEQ. This CDR3 comprises 17 residues. After removal of 4 bases from V and 3 bases from J, the junction contained 9 bases not matched to a gene. The CDR3 bases are TGTGCCAGCAGCCCGCGGGCACTAGCGGGAGTTACAGATACGCAGTATTTT. It is translated as CASSPRALAGVTDTQYF.

CDR3 loop: CASSPAGSMRNEQYF. DNA for the CDR3: TGTGCCAGCTCACCTGCAGGGTCCATGAGGAACGAGCAGTACTTC. This rearrangement joins TRBV18 to TRBJ2-7; perhaps TRBD1 as D (5 bases). The CDR3 covers 15 residues. From germline, CDR1 is KGHSH and CDR2 LQKENI. Trimming cost V 3 bases and J 5 bases, with 17 bases left between them.

The rearrangement uses TRBV15 and TRBJ2-1; the D gene is possibly TRBD2 (6 bases). The CDR3 extends over 16 amino acids. The germline V gene encodes CDR1 LNHNV and CDR2 YYDKDF (reference sequence). V was shortened by 1 base and J by 7 bases, with 17 bases between the two germline ends. The CDR3 sequence: CATSRAGRGSGNEQFF. The CDR3 region has the DNA TGTGCCACCAGCAGAGCCGGGAGAGGGTCGGGGAATGAGCAGTTCTTC.

The chain has TRBV18 and TRBJ2-6; D could derive from TRBD1 or TRBD2 (5 bases each). CDR1 is KGHSH and CDR2 is LQKENI in the germline V gene. The CDR3 covers 15 residues. The V and J ends lost 8 bases and 4 bases respectively, with 15 bases between them. DNA of the CDR3: TGTGCCAGCCCTACTGGGGGTTCGGGGGCCAACGTCCTGACTTTC. Its translation is CASPTGGSGANVLTF.

V usage is TRBV30 and J usage is TRBJ2-5, with D tentatively TRBD1 or TRBD2 (5 bases each). CDR3 length: 14 amino acids. The germline V and J ends were trimmed by 3 bases and 5 bases, with 16 bases remaining between them. Germline V gene sequence: CDR1 GTSNPN, CDR2 SVGIG (reference sequence). CDR3 sequence reads: CAWRGPSKLETQYF. DNA for the CDR3: TGTGCCTGGAGGGGACCCAGTAAATTGGAGACCCAGTACTTC.

The chain combines TRBV7-2 with TRBJ2-7, with 11 bases fitting TRBD2. V was pared by 6 bases and J by 7 bases, with 8 bases of the junction left unmatched. Germline V gene data show CDR1 as SGHTA and CDR2 as FQGNSA. This CDR3 is 14 amino acids long. The CDR3 loop reads CASRVPSGRHEQYF. CDR3 bases: TGTGCCAGCAGGGTCCCTAGCGGGAGGCATGAGCAGTACTTC.

The chain carries TRBV5-4 and TRBJ2-6; D unclear. Germline CDR1 reads SGHNT; CDR2 reads YYREEE (reference sequence). The V end lost 2 bases, the J end lost 0 bases, and 6 bases lay between the germline ends. The CDR3 contains 15 residues. The CDR3 region is CASSFYTSGANVLTF. The CDR3 coding sequence is TGTGCCAGCAGCTTTTACACCTCTGGGGCCAACGTCCTGACTTTC.

This chain joins TRBV21-1 and TRBJ2-1; the table names TRBD2, a call not compared with the DNA. TRBV21-1 is noted as a pseudogene. CDR3 size: 13 residues. CDR3 nucleotide sequence: TGTGCCAGCAGCAAAGCGGAGACCGGTGAGCAGTTCTTC. Encoded protein: CASSKAETGEQFF.

The chain carries TRBV11-3 and TRBJ2-5, with TRBD1 matching over 8 bases. Germline V CDR1 and CDR2: SGHNT, YENEEA. V shed 4 bases and J 1 base; nucleotides not matched to a gene: 2. The CDR3 length is 14 residues. The CDR3 here is CASSWTGSQETQYF. CDR3 sequence (DNA): TGTGCCAGCAGCTGGACAGGGTCCCAAGAGACCCAGTACTTC.

The chain links TRBV4-2 to TRBJ2-2; 8 bases are a match to TRBD2. This CDR3 contains 15 residues. Germline values: CDR1 LGHNA, CDR2 YNFKEQ. The V and J ends lost 5 bases and 5 bases, in that order; junction bases with no gene match: 7. The CDR3 loop reads CASSLGLGNTGELFF. In nucleotides, the CDR3 is TGTGCCAGCAGCTTGGGACTAGGGAATACCGGGGAGCTGTTTTTT.

This clone was picked up one time. The CDR3 reads CASSERSLLREQYF. Written as DNA, the CDR3 is TGTGCCAGCAGTGAAAGAAGCCTATTGAGGGAGCAGTACTTC. The chain links TRBV2 to TRBJ2-7; D is undetermined. The CDR3 sequence is 14 residues long. Trimming left V 2 bases short and J 7 bases short, with 15 bases between. The germline gives CDR1 SNHLY, CDR2 FYNNEI.

V gene TRBV7-2 combines with J gene TRBJ2-3; a possible D gene is TRBD1 (5 bases). The CDR3 is 14 residues long. Germline values: CDR1 SGHTA, CDR2 FQGNSA. Trimming removed 0 bases from V and 1 base from J, with 5 bases in between. As DNA, the CDR3 is TGTGCCAGCAGCTTAGCACAGGGCACAGATACGCAGTATTTT. This encodes CASSLAQGTDTQYF.

The chain carries TRBV19 and TRBJ1-5; unclear D gene. The V end was cut by 1 base, the J end by 2 bases, with 12 bases between. The CDR3 covers 16 residues. The V gene's germline CDR1 is LNHDA and CDR2 SQIVND (reference sequence). The CDR3 DNA reads as TGTGCCAGTAGTATAGCCAGGAGAGGAGGCAATCAGCCCCAGCATTTT. Translating gives CASSIARRGGNQPQHF.

V gene TRBV18 combines with J gene TRBJ2-7; D uncertain. With 2 bases removed from V and 2 bases from J, the gap between germline ends came to 13 bases. The CDR3 is 15 residues long. The germline gives CDR1 KGHSH, CDR2 LQKENI. DNA of the CDR3: TGTGCCAGCTCACCAGGGTCCAACAGTCCCTACGAGCAGTACTTC. Encoded protein: CASSPGSNSPYEQYF. Full variable domain (remainder filled in from reference TRBV18 and TRBJ2-7): NAGVMQNPRHLVRRRGQEARLRCSPMKGHSHVYWYRQLPEEGLKFMVYLQKENIIDESGMPKERFSAEFPKEGPSILRIQQVVRGDSAAYFCASSPGSNSPYEQYFGPGTRLTVT.

V gene TRBV6-7 combines with J gene TRBJ2-3; 7 bases align to TRBD2. TRBV6-7 is labeled an ORF, and its function is uncertain. Trimming cost V 8 bases and J 7 bases; bases outside gene matches: 6. This CDR3 has 12 residues. The CDR3: CASGGDYYTQYF. The CDR3, as DNA: TGTGCCAGCGGGGGGGACTACTATACGCAGTATTTT.

The sample holds one count of this clone. V usage is TRBV28 and J usage is TRBJ1-2; a weak D match, TRBD1 (6 bases). In germline, CDR1 is MDHEN, CDR2 SYDVKM. Deletions cut 5 bases from V and 3 bases from J, with 13 bases between. The CDR3 runs to 14 residues. The CDR3 loop reads CASSPTGSHYGYTF. DNA for the CDR3: TGTGCCAGCAGTCCAACAGGGTCCCACTATGGCTACACCTTC.

This chain joins TRBV28 and TRBJ2-5; the D is unclear. Germline CDR1 MDHEN, CDR2 SYDVKM. This CDR3 has 14 amino acids. Trimming pared 2 bases from V and 2 bases from J, leaving 9 bases between. This CDR3 is CASSLPPSQETQYF. DNA for the CDR3: TGTGCCAGCAGTTTACCACCTAGTCAAGAGACCCAGTACTTC.

The CDR3 sequence: CASSSGTAKQFF. CDR3 sequence (DNA): TGTGCCAGCAGTTCGGGGACAGCCAAGCAGTTCTTC. This chain uses TRBV28 with TRBJ2-1; 7 bases fit TRBD1. The CDR3 is made up of 12 amino acids. Losses at the gene ends were 4 bases for V and 11 bases for J; bases not matched to a gene: 5. The germline V gene encodes CDR1 MDHEN and CDR2 SYDVKM.

This clone was counted a single time. The genes are TRBV30 and TRBJ2-3; D possibly corresponds to TRBD2 (7 bases). The V and J ends lost 2 bases and 3 bases respectively, with 9 bases between them. The CDR3 contains 13 residues. Germline values: CDR1 GTSNPN, CDR2 SVGIG (reference sequence). The CDR3 DNA follows: TGTGCCTGGAGTAGGGGGGGGACAGATACGCAGTATTTT. It translates to CAWSRGGTDTQYF.